The present TCR beta chain was sequenced within a study of OX40 agonist ivuxolimab in advanced cancers. As for the study more broadly: Ivuxolimab, which targeted the costimulatory receptor OX40 (CD134), was an agonistic, fully human IgG2 monoclonal antibody. Intravenous ivuxolimab was administered to patients every 2 weeks at six dose levels: 0.01, 0.1, 0.3, 1.5, 3 and 10 mg/kg. Among the 50 to 55 dose-escalation patients, around 19 had hepatocellular carcinoma, roughly 15 melanoma, 9 renal cell carcinoma and 9 head and neck cancer. In the dose-escalation cohort, around four fifths of patients were male, and the mean age was approximately 55 years, with a range of roughly 20 to 80. Prior anti-PD-1, anti-PD-L1 or anti-CTLA-4 therapy was permitted, and about two fifths of dose-escalation patients had received checkpoint inhibitors. Partial responses were achieved by three dose-escalation patients, of whom one had hepatocellular carcinoma and two had cutaneous melanoma. The point of sequencing TCRbeta in the periphery was to test whether ivuxolimab changed TCR sequence diversity and drove clonal T-cell expansion. The paper covers the monotherapy dose-escalation part of the phase I ivuxolimab trial, which included N of about 56 patients.

Genomic DNA was isolated from the sorted cells so that the TCRbeta CDR3 region could be sequenced. The immunoSEQ Assay was used to sequence the TCRbeta CDR3 regions. Entries here come from immuneACCESS through TCRdb and include only in-frame sequences with V and J called. Some clones fail to appear in such tables; in the studies checked, an unresolved V gene covers under half of the shortfall, and the cause of the remainder is unknown. The sample contains around 79,000 clones, about 91% of them found a single time. In total, the top ten clones hold about 2.5% of the sample. The trial excluded patients who had a history of autoimmune disease or were on systemic immunosuppression. Peripheral blood for TCR sequencing was collected from all dose cohorts at baseline, on cycle 4 day 1, and on cycle 7 day 1. The samples were taken from a phase I, first-in-human, multicenter, open-label dose-escalation trial of ivuxolimab. Adults with locally advanced or metastatic head and neck squamous cell, hepatocellular, melanoma or renal cell carcinoma were enrolled in the trial. Before TCR sequencing, CD4+ T cells and CD8+ T cells from peripheral blood were sorted into separate populations.

With respect to this clone: This clone's antigen is unknown. Base qualities are missing; no much larger clone stands one base away.

Here is what the overall study found, with its caveats: Low levels of normalized T-cell clonal expansion were also shown by some nonresponding patients. In the 0.1-3.0 mg/kg groups, partial responders had among the lowest normalized peripheral clonal expansion, particularly in CD8+ T cells. Which antigens the clonally expanded peripheral T cells were specific for was not determined. After ivuxolimab, expanded clones were on average more numerous among CD8+ T cells than among CD4+ T cells. At doses from 0.1 to 3.0 mg/kg, clonal expansion was seen in both CD4+ and CD8+ blood T cells between baseline and week 6.

As encoded in the germline V gene, CDR1 is SNHLY while CDR2 is FYNNEI. From the cysteine through the phenylalanine, the CDR3 covers 16 amino acids. Of all the DNA, just the CDR3 is kept, 48 bases in frame from base 1. V is shortened by 7 bases, J by 11 bases, and the region joining them spans 29 bases. The sample in question was CD4+ or CD8+ T cells sorted from blood, obtained in a trial of the OX40 agonist ivuxolimab. The TCR originated in an adult with an advanced solid tumor such as melanoma, head and neck, liver or kidney cancer. The V gene is TRBV2 and the J gene is TRBJ1-2; a tentative D call is TRBD1 (5 bases match). The CDR3 reads CASILGPGRESSGYTF. The sequence in DNA is TGTGCCAGCATTCTTGGGCCCGGCAGGGAGAGCTCAGGGTACACCTTC.